Below are 9 T cell receptor beta chains sequenced from a single sample in a study of T cells in women clearing cervical HPV infection (dated by TCRdb to 2016 to 2019). Receptor libraries were prepared by the immunoSEQ multiplex PCR assay. Here the immuneACCESS table is served through TCRdb, limited to in-frame sequences with V and J called. Missing clones are a known gap in these copies; in checked studies unresolved V genes cover under half, and the rest lacks a known reason. The table of this sample itemizes about 33,000 clones. 7.8% of the sample rests with the top ten. Material: blood buffy coat. The receptors were sampled from a woman aged 18 to 69 with a cervical HPV16 infection that either progressed to CIN3+ or cleared (not recorded which).

About this clone: Read data end 3 residues before the CDR3 end; the end is taken from the germline J gene. J is TRBJ2-5 and V is TRBV7-2, with D perhaps TRBD2 (5 bases). The germline V gene has CDR1 SGHTA and CDR2 FQGNSA. The CDR3 is 13 amino acids. V was pared by 5 bases and J by 5 bases, with 12 bases between. The covered CDR3 bases are TGTGCCAGCAGCCCCTCGGGCGGGGAGACC. This sequence encodes CASSPSGGET. The CDR3 in full is CASSPSGGETQYF.

On this clone: The read terminates 3 residues ahead of where the CDR3 ends, so the germline J gene completes it. V gene TRBV5-4 combines with J gene TRBJ2-7; TRBD1 agrees at 7 bases. The CDR3 is made up of 12 amino acids. CDR1 SGHNT and CDR2 YYREEE come from the germline V gene (reference sequence). J was trimmed by 5 bases and V by 3 bases; bases with no gene match: 2. CDR3 DNA, as far as it was read: TGTGCCAGCAGCTCTGACAGGGACGAG. Its protein is CASSSDRDE. The complete CDR3 reads CASSSDRDEQYF.

Worth noting for this clone: The read stops 3 residues short of the end of the CDR3; the missing end is completed from the germline J gene. The chain uses TRBV2 and TRBJ2-1, with TRBD1 matching 10 bases. Germline V gene lookup returns CDR1 SNHLY and CDR2 FYNNEI. CDR3 length equals 14 residues. Germline trimming cut 7 bases from V and 7 bases from J; bases unmatched to any gene: 7. Incomplete CDR3 DNA: TGTGCCAGCACCTCGGGACAGGGGTCGAATGAG. Protein product: CASTSGQGSNE. The entire CDR3 reads CASTSGQGSNEQFF.

The CDR3 DNA, read in part, is TGTGCCAGCAGCTTAATTGGGACTGTGGCGAACGAG. Encoded protein: CASSLIGTVANE. The whole CDR3 protein is CASSLIGTVANEQYF. The J gene is TRBJ2-7, the V gene TRBV5-7; weak D call: TRBD2 (6 bases). The missing CDR3 end, 3 residues past where the read stops, is filled in from the germline J gene. TRBV5-7 is filed as an ORF, its function uncertain. Between the trimmed V and J ends, which lost 2 bases and 5 bases, there was a span of 17 bases. The CDR3 runs to 15 residues.

On this clone: Read sequence stops 3 residues before the CDR3 end, and the germline J gene provides the missing end. V is TRBV11-3 and J is TRBJ1-2, with TRBD1 matching over 12 bases. CDR1 and CDR2 from the germline V gene are SGHNT and YENEEA. The CDR3 has 14 amino acids. The DNA read from the CDR3 is TGTGCCAGCAGTCGGGACAGGGGGCTTTACGAC. Residues: CASSRDRGLYD. The whole CDR3 region reads CASSRDRGLYDYTF.

Details on this clone: The read finishes 3 residues shy of the CDR3 end, and the germline J gene is used to complete it. This chain connects TRBV19 to TRBJ2-4; TRBD1 matches 7 bases. CDR3 size: 15 residues. The germline gives CDR1 LNHDA, CDR2 SQIVND (reference sequence). The CDR3 is CASKLYAGTDYGQYF. CDR3 DNA, as far as it was read: TGTGCCAGTAAGTTATACGCCGGGACAGACTATGGT.

Concerning this clone: The CDR3 end is not reached by the read, which stops 3 residues before it; the germline J gene fills it in. This chain links TRBV7-2 with TRBJ2-1; TRBD2 matches 7 bases. Germline-derived CDR1 and CDR2 are SGHTA and FQGNSA. This CDR3 spans 15 amino acids. After removal of 0 bases from V and 2 bases from J, the junction contained 1 base not matched to a gene. The sequenced part of the CDR3 DNA is TGTGCCAGCAGCTTAGCAGCGGGGACCTACAATGAG. Protein sequence: CASSLAAGTYNE. In full, the CDR3 is CASSLAAGTYNEQFF.

With regard to this clone: The read stops 3 residues short of the end of the CDR3; the missing end is completed from the germline J gene. This sequence joins TRBV20-1 and TRBJ2-3; D may be TRBD1 (6 bases). Germline V gene data show CDR1 as DFQATT and CDR2 as SNEGSKA (reference sequence). The CDR3 contains 16 residues. The sequenced part of the CDR3 DNA is TGCAGTGCTAGAGAAATACCGGGACATAAAAATCAGCCG. This gives the protein CSAREIPGHKNQP. The whole CDR3 protein reads CSAREIPGHKNQPQYF.

Concerning this clone itself: The sequenced fragment ends 3 residues before the CDR3 boundary, so the rest is inferred from the germline J gene. The chain uses TRBV5-1 and TRBJ1-1, with 7 positions matching TRBD1. Trimming removed 0 bases from V and 0 bases from J; junction bases left unmatched: 2. The germline V gene encodes CDR1 SGHRS and CDR2 YFSETQ. The CDR3 sequence is 15 residues long. The CDR3 sequence: CASSLEGAVNTEAFF. Incomplete CDR3 DNA: TGCGCCAGCAGCTTGGAGGGGGCGGTGAACACTGAA.